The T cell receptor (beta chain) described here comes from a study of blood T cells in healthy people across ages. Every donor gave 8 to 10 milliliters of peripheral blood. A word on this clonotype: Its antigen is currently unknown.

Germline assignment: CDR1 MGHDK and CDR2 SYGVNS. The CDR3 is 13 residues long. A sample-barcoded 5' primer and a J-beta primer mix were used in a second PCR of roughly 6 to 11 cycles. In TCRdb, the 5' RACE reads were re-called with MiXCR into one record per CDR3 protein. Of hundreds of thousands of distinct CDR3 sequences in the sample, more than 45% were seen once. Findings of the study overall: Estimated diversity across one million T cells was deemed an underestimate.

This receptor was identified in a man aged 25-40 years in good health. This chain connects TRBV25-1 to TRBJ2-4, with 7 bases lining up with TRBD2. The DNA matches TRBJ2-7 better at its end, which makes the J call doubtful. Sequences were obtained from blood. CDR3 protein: CALGMGGTHEQYF. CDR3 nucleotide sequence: TGTGCCCTCGGAATGGGAGGGACCCACGAGCAGTACTTC.